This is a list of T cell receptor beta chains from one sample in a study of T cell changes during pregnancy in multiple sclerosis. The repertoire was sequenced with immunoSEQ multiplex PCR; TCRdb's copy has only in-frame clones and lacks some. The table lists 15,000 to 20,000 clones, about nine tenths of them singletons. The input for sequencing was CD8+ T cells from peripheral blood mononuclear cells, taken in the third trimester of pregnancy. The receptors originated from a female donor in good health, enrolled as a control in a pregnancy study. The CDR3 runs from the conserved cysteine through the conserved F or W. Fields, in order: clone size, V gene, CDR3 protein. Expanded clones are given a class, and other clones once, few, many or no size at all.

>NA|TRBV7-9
CASSLGPAGQFF
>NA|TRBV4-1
CASSQTSGVADTQYF
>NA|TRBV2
CASSELRGNTEAFF
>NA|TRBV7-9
CASSAGGGTPLHF
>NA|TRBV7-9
CASRQGLTGELFF
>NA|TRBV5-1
CASSLETGTAYEQYF
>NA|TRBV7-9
CASSSKLGGGAHTGELFF
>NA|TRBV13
CASSSGGNTIYF
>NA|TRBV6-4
CASSGGGVTDTQYF
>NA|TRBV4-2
CASSPFGSTDTQYF
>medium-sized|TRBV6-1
CASSGFRGLRETQYF
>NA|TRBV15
CATKGGGRSEQFF
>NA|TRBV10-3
CAISELGTGSTDTQYF
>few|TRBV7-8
CASSSMGGKFYEQYF
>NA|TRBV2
CASSERDRTYNEQFF
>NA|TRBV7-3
CASSPIAGRGNEQFF
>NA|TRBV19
CASSIDWEKGVGTEAFF
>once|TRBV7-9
CASSPPGLLGPDTQYF
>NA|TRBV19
CASSMVREITDTQYF